This T cell receptor (beta chain) was recovered during a study of post-analysis software for immune sequencing data. Overall study findings and caveats: Samples sharing a preparation batch grouped tightly together when assessed by F measure. Multiple sclerosis patients had significantly lower normalized Chao1 diversity than controls. Patients had higher frequencies than controls of roughly five TRBV segments, including TRBV5-6, TRBV5-1 and TRBV20-1.

Germline loops: CDR1 LGHNT, CDR2 FRNRAP. The CDR3 consists of 17 residues. Each TCR beta cDNA library carried unique molecular identifiers. There were 1 to 10 million T cells, and around 500,000 cDNA molecules came from them. TCRdb reprocessed the PCR reads with MiXCR, giving one entry per CDR3 protein. The sample carries hundreds of thousands of distinct CDR3 sequences, roughly 27% recorded once. In this sample, this clonotype turned up a few times. The antigen remains unidentified. One end of the junction varies from germline; a read error may be responsible. Input material: blood. The J gene is TRBJ2-1, the V gene TRBV12-5; possibly TRBD2 for D (6 bases). The clonotype comes from a girl between 10 and 17 years old with multiple sclerosis. CDR3 residues: CASGLATSPTSYNGQFF. The DNA of the CDR3 is TGTGCTAGTGGTTTGGCGACTAGTCCTACCTCCTACAATGGGCAGTTCTTC.